This paragraph covers one T cell receptor (beta chain) sequence. This clonotype has a handful of counts. Its antigen specificity is not known. Sequence at one end of the junction differs from germline and may be a read error. These data originate in a study of breast tumors, draining lymph nodes, adjacent tissues (dated by TCRdb to 2015 to 2016). About the investigation overall: In breast cancer patients, the study compared the TCR beta repertoires of tumor, adjacent nontumor tissue and axillary lymph nodes. The study was designed to assess the relationships and possible T-cell exchange between tumor, surrounding tissue and draining lymph node repertoires in human breast cancer. General conclusions and limits of the study: The conclusion that tumor T cells originate in lymph nodes was framed as consistent with a hypothesis rather than directly demonstrated. The data were judged consistent with most tumor T cells deriving from the lymph node and then expanding within tumor tissue. Tumor T-cell repertoires showed less diversity than lymph node repertoires and more diversity than nontumor tissue repertoires, and tumor T-cell repertoires showed preferential V and J gene usage. The similarity between tumor and nontumor tissue repertoires was significantly greater in luminal-like breast cancer than in basal-like breast cancer.

Lymph node samples were obtained from the axillary draining lymph nodes of breast cancer patients. The instrument given in TCRdb is Illumina HiSeq 2000. Multiplex PCR amplification was used to generate the TCR beta chain libraries. The amplified TCR beta chain products were analyzed by high-throughput sequencing. Clones were called with MiXCR by TCRdb after fastp trimmed the public reads at Q25, and only in-frame beta chains were retained. Here each entry gathers all rows of one CDR3 protein and keeps the most common genes and DNA. Recorded for this sample are more than 85,000 distinct CDR3 sequences; around 20% of them occurred a single time. Roughly 1.2% of the sample is held by the ten biggest clonotypes. Including cysteine and phenylalanine, the CDR3 has 17 amino acids. Only the CDR3 region is kept as DNA, spanning 51 bases read in frame from base 1. For CDR1 and CDR2, the germline V gene lists MGHRA and YSYEKL.

Recombination joined TRBV4-1 with TRBJ2-3, and TRBD2 matches 11 of the central bases. This receptor was taken from a female donor with breast cancer. Some clones in this sample may be carry-over from other donors' samples. The sample consisted of axillary lymph node tissue. The DNA is as follows: TGCGCCAGCAGCCAAGTGGGTAGCGGGAGGGTGGCAGATGCGCAGTATTTT. This gives the protein CASSQVGSGRVADAQYF.